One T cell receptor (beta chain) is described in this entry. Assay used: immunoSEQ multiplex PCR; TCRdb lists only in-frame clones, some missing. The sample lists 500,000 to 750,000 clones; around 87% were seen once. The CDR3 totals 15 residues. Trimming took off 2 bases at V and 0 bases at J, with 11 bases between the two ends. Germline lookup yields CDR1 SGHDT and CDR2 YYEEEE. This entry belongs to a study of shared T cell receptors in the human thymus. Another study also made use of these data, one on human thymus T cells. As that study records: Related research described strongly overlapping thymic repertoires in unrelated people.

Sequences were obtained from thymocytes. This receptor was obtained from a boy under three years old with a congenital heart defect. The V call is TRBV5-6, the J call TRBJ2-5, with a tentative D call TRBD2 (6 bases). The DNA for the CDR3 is TGTGCCAGCAGCTTTGAGGCGGGGAACCAAGAGACCCAGTACTTC. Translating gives CASSFEAGNQETQYF.